This TCR beta chain was sequenced during a study of T cells in Graves' hyperthyroidism and ophthalmopathy. General study results and limits: Most thyroid-expanded clonotypes above 0.001 were also found in blood. Progression to ophthalmopathy was predicted a median of 6.5 months early.

The CDR3 length is 16 residues. Looked up from germline, CDR1 is LGHNT and CDR2 is FRNRAP. V dropped 2 bases and J dropped 5; count of bases not matched to a gene: 6. This clonotype was observed at least ten times. Its target is unknown. Exclusion criteria comprised uncontrolled infection, other autoimmune disease, pregnancy or lactation. Diagnoses were established using clinical symptoms, serum thyroxine and TRAb, thyroid ultrasound and orbital computed tomography. RNA transcripts yielded amplified TCR beta CDR3 regions. The HTBI primer set drove a first-round RT-PCR of the TCR CDR3. TCRdb analysed the multiplex PCR reads with MiXCR anew, one entry per CDR3 protein. The sample yields roughly 740,000 distinct CDR3 sequences, about a sixth seen once.

The TCR originated in a man aged 18 to 30 with Graves' hyperthyroidism. Sequenced input: blood. This chain links TRBV12-5 with TRBJ2-2; 9 nucleotides agree with TRBD2. The CDR3 region is CASGLLGLAGTGELFF. The CDR3, as DNA: TGTGCTAGTGGTTTGCTCGGGCTAGCGGGAACCGGGGAGCTGTTTTTT. The whole variable domain, filled in from reference TRBV12-5 and TRBJ2-2, reads DARVTQTPRHKVTEMGQEVTMRCQPILGHNTVFWYRQTMMQGLELLAYFRNRAPLDDSGMPKDRFSAEMPDATLATLKIQPSEPRDSAVYFCASGLLGLAGTGELFFGEGSRLTVL.